Listed here are 5 T cell receptor beta chains from one sample, sequenced in a study of OX40 agonist ivuxolimab in advanced cancers. Method: immunoSEQ multiplex PCR; TCRdb's copy keeps in-frame clones and lacks some. This repertoire shows 53,000 or so clones, 85% found once; its top ten account for approximately 2.8%. Sequenced material: CD4+ or CD8+ T cells sorted from blood, taken in a trial of the OX40 agonist ivuxolimab. These receptors came from an adult with an advanced solid tumor such as melanoma, head and neck, liver or kidney cancer.

The chain combines TRBV18 with TRBJ1-4; D ambiguous. Between the trimmed V and J ends, which lost 3 bases and 8 bases, there was a span of 13 bases. The germline gives CDR1 KGHSH, CDR2 LQKENI. The CDR3 is 14 residues long. This chain's CDR3 is CASSPNPVREKLFF. CDR3 DNA sequence: TGTGCCAGCTCACCTAACCCGGTCAGGGAAAAACTGTTTTTT. Drawing the rest from reference TRBV18 and TRBJ1-4, the complete variable domain is NAGVMQNPRHLVRRRGQEARLRCSPMKGHSHVYWYRQLPEEGLKFMVYLQKENIIDESGMPKERFSAEFPKEGPSILRIQQVVRGDSAAYFCASSPNPVREKLFFGSGTQLSVL.

This clone has just one count. The rearrangement joins TRBV6-5 to TRBJ2-3; possible D gene TRBD2, 5 bases. This CDR3 region has 14 residues. Trimming left V 6 bases short and J 6 bases short, with 16 bases between. Germline-derived CDR1 and CDR2 are MNHEY and SVGAGI. CDR3 coding DNA: TGTGCCAGCAGCGCCCGAGGGAACATGGATACGCAGTATTTT. Encoded protein: CASSARGNMDTQYF.

This chain connects TRBV7-8 to TRBJ1-1; 7 positions agree with TRBD1. With 4 bases clipped from V and 2 bases from J, the junction kept 7 bases outside the gene matches. CDR3 length: 15 residues. Germline V CDR1 and CDR2: SGHVS, FQNEAQ. In nucleotides, the CDR3 is TGTGCCAGCAGCTCCAGACAGGGCGCTAACACTGAAGCTTTCTTT. It specifies CASSSRQGANTEAFF.

This chain joins TRBV21-1 and TRBJ2-3; the table assigns TRBD1, which was not confirmed against the DNA. TRBV21-1 is shown as a pseudogene. This CDR3 spans 17 amino acids. CDR3 sequence: CASSTNRTAASTDTQYF. The CDR3 DNA follows: TGTGCCAGCAGCACAAACCGGACAGCGGCTAGCACAGATACGCAGTATTTT.

The rearrangement uses TRBV6-6 and TRBJ2-7; 10 bases agree with TRBD1. This CDR3 spans 15 amino acids. V lost 0 bases, J lost 7 bases, and 6 bases stayed unmatched. Germline V gene sequence: CDR1 MNHNY, CDR2 SVGAGI (reference sequence). CDR3 nucleotides: TGTGCCAGCAGTTACTCGGGGACAGGGGTTGGGGAGCAGTACTTC. Its protein is CASSYSGTGVGEQYF.